What follows is one T cell receptor (beta chain) and its context. The antigen is undetermined. This record belongs to a study of cytomegalovirus exposure and HLA in healthy donors. Study-wide results and limits: A few chains tied to CMV proved CMV antigen-specific in vitro.

Primers included in the PCR were 60 Vbeta and 13 Jbeta primers. Assay: immunoSEQ multiplex PCR; the TCRdb copy retains only in-frame clones and omits some. The sample has 110,000 or so clones, 83% seen once. This CDR3 is 10 amino acids long. Germline assignment: CDR1 MNHNY and CDR2 SVGAGI (reference sequence). Trimming cost V 7 bases and J 9 bases, with 7 bases left between them. The sequenced sample was PBMCs. The source is a man aged 18 to 30 in good health and CMV-seronegative. The chain recombines TRBV6-6 with TRBJ2-1; the D is unclear. CDR3 in DNA: TGTGCCAGCATCAGGTTTGAGCAGTTCTTC. Its protein product is CASIRFEQFF.